This entry features one T cell receptor (beta chain) sequence. Its antigen remains unidentified. DNA was extracted from approximately 0.95-9.8 million thawed cryopreserved PBMC. This sample was included in a study of long-term antiretroviral therapy in people with HIV. CDR3 length equals 14 residues. Germline V gives CDR1 MNHNY, CDR2 SVGAGI (reference sequence). Trimming stripped 1 base from V and 5 bases from J, with 12 bases between. Samples were assayed with immunoSEQ v3.0 at survey level. What sequencing targeted per sample was roughly 40,000-50,000 T-cell genomes. Sequenced by immunoSEQ multiplex PCR; TCRdb stores in-frame clones only, minus some. The sample lists 25,000 to 35,000 clones, approximately 93% occurring once. Findings of the study overall: In HIV, the repertoires covered a tighter span of CDR3 lengths than in controls. Subsequent to ART, diversity was augmented yet persisted below that of transplant donor controls.

The rearrangement links TRBV6-6 to TRBJ2-7; no definite D call. The TCR originated in a man between 18 and 29 years old with HIV. The sample in question was unsorted PBMCs, obtained 3.1 years after starting antiretroviral therapy. This CDR3 reads CASSYFGGRNEQYF. Here the CDR3 DNA reads TGTGCCAGCAGTTACTTTGGTGGCCGTAACGAGCAGTACTTC.